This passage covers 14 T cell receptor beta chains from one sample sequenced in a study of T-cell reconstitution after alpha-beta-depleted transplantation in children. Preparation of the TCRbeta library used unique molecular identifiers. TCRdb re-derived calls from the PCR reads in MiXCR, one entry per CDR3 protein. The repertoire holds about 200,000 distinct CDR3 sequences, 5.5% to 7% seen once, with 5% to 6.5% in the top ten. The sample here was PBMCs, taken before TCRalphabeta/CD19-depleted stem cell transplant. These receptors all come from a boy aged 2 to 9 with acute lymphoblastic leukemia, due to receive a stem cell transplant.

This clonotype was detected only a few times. CDR3 region: CSVEGDRQETQYF. The DNA for the CDR3 is TGCAGCGTTGAAGGGGACAGACAAGAGACCCAGTACTTC. The gene calls are TRBV29-1 and TRBJ2-5, with TRBD1 matching over 7 bases. With 1 base clipped from V and 2 bases from J, the junction kept 1 base outside the gene matches. This CDR3 has 13 residues. Germline V CDR1 and CDR2: SQVTM, ANQGSEA.

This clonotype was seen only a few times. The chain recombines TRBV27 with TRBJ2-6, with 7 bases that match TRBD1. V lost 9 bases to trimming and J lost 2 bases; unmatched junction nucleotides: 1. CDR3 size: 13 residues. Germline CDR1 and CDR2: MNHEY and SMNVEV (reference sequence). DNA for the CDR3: TGTGCCAGTCAGGGGGCTGGGGCCAACGTCCTGACTTTC. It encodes CASQGAGANVLTF.

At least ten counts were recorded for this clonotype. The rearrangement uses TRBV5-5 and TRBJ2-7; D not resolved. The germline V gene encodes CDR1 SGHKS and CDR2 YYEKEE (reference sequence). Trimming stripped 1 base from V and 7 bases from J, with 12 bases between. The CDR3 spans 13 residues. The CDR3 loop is CASSLTAAWEQYF. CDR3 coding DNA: TGTGCCAGCAGCTTGACTGCCGCTTGGGAGCAGTACTTC.

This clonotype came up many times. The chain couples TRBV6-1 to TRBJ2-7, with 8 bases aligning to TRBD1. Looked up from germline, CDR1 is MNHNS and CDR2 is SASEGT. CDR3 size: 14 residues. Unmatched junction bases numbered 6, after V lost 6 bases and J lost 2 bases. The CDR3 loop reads CASRDREIAYEQYF. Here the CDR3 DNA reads TGTGCCAGCAGGGACAGGGAAATTGCCTACGAGCAGTACTTC.

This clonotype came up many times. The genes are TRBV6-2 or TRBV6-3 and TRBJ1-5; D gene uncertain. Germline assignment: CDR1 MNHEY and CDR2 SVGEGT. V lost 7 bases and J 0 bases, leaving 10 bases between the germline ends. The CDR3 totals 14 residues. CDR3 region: CASTERYSNQPQHF. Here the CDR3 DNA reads TGTGCCAGCACCGAAAGATATAGCAATCAGCCCCAGCATTTT.

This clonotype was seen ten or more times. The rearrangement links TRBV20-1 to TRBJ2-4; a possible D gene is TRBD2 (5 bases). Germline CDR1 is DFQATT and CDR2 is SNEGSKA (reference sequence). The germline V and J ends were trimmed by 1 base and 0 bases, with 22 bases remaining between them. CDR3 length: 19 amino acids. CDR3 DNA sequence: TGCAGTGCTAGAGTAGTAAGGAAGACTATTCCACTAGCCAAAAACATTCAGTACTTC. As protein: CSARVVRKTIPLAKNIQYF.

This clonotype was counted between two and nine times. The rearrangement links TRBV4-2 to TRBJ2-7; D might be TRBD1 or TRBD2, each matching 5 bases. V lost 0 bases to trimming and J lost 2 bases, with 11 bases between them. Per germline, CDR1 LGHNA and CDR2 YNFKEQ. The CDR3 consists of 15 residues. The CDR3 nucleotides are TGTGCCAGCAGCCAAGAGTCGGTGGGGGCCTACGAGCAGTACTTC. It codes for CASSQESVGAYEQYF.

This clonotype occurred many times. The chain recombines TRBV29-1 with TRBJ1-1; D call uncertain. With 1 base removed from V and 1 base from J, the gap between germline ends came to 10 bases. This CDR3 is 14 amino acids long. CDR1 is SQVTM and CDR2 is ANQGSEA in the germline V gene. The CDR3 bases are TGCAGCGTTGAAGTCGGGCGCGCGAACACTGAAGCTTTCTTT. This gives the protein CSVEVGRANTEAFF.

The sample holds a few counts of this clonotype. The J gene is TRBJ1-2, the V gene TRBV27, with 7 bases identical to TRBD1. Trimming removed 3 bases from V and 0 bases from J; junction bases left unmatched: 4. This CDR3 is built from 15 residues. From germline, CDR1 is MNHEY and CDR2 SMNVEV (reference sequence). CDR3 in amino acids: CASSFSGTANYGYTF. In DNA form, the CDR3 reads TGTGCCAGCAGTTTTTCGGGGACAGCTAACTATGGCTACACCTTC.

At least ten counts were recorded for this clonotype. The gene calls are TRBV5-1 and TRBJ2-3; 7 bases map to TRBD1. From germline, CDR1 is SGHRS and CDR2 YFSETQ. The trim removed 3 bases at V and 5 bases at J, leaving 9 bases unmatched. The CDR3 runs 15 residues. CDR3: CASSSTGTDLDTQYF. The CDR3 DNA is TGCGCCAGCAGCTCGACCGGGACAGACCTAGATACGCAGTATTTT.

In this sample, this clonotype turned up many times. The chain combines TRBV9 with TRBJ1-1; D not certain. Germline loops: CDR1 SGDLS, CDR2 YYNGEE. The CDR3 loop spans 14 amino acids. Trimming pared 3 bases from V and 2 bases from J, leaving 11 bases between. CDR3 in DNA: TGTGCCAGCAGCGAGGGAGCAGCCAACACTGAAGCTTTCTTT. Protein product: CASSEGAANTEAFF.

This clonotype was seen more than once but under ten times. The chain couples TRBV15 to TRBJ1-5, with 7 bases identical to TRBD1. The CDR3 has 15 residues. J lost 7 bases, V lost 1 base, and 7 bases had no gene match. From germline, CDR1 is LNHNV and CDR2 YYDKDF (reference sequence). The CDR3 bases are TGTGCCACCAGCAGAGCGACAGGGTTGAACCAGCCCCAGCATTTT. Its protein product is CATSRATGLNQPQHF.

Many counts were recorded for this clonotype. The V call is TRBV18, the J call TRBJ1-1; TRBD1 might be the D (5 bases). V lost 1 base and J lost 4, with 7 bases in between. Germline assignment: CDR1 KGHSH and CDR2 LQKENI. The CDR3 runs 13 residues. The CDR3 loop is CASSPRQGTEAFF. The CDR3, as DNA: TGTGCCAGCTCACCACGCCAGGGCACTGAAGCTTTCTTT.

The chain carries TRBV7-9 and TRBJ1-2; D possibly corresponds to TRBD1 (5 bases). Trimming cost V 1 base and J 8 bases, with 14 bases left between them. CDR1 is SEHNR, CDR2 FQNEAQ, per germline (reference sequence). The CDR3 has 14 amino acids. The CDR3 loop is CASSLGSPQGGYTF. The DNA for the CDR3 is TGTGCCAGCAGCTTAGGATCCCCCCAGGGCGGCTACACCTTC.